This note documents a single TCR beta chain sequence. Its antigen is still unknown. This specimen belongs to a study of pediatric ulcerative colitis. The study, taken as a whole, reports: Repertoires came from total lymphocyte DNA, so rare subsets like regulatory T cells may be missed. Compared with controls, ulcerative colitis showed greater blood-rectum clone sharing. Two rectal clonotypes were found only in ulcerative colitis patients, all of them.

Sequencing depth was up to 500,000 reads per sample. Method: immunoSEQ multiplex PCR; TCRdb's copy keeps in-frame clones and lacks some. This table holds approximately 60,000 clones, around 85% found once. The J segment lost 8 bases and the V segment lost 1 base, leaving 8 bases of the junction unmatched. Germline CDR1 SGHNT, CDR2 YYREEE (reference sequence). The CDR3 is 16 residues long. Sequences were obtained from blood. This TCR was sampled from a boy younger than 18 with severe ulcerative colitis. This chain connects TRBV5-4 to TRBJ2-2; 10 positions agree with TRBD2. DNA of the CDR3: TGTGCCAGCAGCTTGTCTAGCGGGAGACCTGGTGGGGAGCTGTTTTTT. Protein: CASSLSSGRPGGELFF.